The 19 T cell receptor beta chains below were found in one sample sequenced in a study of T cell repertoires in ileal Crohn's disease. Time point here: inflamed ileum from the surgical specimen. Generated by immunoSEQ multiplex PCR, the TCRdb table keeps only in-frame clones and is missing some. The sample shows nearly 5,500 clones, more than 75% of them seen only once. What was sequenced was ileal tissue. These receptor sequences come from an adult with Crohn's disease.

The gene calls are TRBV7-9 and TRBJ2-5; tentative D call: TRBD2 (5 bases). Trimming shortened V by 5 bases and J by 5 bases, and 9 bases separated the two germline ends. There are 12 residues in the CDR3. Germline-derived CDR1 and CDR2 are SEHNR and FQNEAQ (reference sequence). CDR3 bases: TGTGCCAGCAGCCTGGCGGGTGAGACCCAGTACTTC. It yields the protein CASSLAGETQYF.

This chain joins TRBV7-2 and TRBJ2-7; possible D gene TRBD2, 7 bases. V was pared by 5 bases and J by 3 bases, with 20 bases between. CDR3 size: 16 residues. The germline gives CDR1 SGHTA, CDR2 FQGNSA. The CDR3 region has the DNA TGTGCCAGCAGCATGGTAGGGGGACTACTTTACTACGAGCAGTACTTC. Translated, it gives CASSMVGGLLYYEQYF. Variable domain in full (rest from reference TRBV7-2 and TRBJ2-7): GAGVSQSPSNKVTEKGKDVELRCDPISGHTALYWYRQSLGQGLEFLIYFQGNSAPDKSGLPSDRFSAERTGGSVSTLTIQRTQQEDSAVYLCASSMVGGLLYYEQYFGPGTRLTVT.

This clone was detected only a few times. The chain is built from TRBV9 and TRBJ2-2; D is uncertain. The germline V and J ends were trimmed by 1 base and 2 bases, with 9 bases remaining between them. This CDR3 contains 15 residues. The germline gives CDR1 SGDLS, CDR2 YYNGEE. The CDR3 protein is CASSVFGANTGELFF. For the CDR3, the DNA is TGTGCCAGCAGCGTATTCGGCGCCAACACCGGGGAGCTGTTTTTT.

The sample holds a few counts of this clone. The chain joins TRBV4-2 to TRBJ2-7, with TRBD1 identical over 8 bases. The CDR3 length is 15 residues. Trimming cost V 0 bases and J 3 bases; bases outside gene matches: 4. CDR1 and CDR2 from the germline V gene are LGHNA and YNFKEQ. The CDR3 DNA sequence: TGTGCCAGCAGCCAAGATCAGGGGGCTGTCTACGAGCAGTACTTC. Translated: CASSQDQGAVYEQYF.

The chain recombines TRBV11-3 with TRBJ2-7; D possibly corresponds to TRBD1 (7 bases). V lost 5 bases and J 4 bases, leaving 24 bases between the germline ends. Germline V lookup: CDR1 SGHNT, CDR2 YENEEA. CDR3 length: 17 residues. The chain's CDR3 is CASSPEGRWRGPYEQYF. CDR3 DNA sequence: TGTGCCAGCAGCCCAGAGGGGAGGTGGAGGGGGCCTTACGAGCAGTACTTC.

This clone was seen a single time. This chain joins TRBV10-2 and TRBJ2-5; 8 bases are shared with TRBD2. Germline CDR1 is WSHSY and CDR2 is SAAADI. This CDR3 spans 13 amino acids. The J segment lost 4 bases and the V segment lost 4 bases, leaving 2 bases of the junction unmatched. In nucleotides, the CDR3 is TGCGCCAGCAGTGCGGGAGGGGGAGAGACCCAGTACTTC. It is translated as CASSAGGGETQYF.

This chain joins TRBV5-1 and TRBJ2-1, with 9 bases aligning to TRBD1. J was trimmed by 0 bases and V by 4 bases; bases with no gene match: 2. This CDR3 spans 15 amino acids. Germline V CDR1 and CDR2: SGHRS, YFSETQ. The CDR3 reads CASSPGQGSYNEQFF. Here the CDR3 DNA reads TGCGCCAGCAGCCCGGGACAGGGCTCCTACAATGAGCAGTTCTTC.

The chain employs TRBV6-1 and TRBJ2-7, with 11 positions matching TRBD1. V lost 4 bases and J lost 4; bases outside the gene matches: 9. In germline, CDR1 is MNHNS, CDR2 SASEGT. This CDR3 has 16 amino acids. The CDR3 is CASSGGRTGGLYEQYF. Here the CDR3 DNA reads TGTGCCAGCAGTGGGGGGAGGACAGGGGGCCTATACGAGCAGTACTTC.

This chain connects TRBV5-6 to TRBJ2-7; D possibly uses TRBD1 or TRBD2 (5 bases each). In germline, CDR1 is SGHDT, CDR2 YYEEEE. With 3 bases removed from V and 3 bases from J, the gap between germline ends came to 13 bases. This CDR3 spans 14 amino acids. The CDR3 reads CASSYRDRSYEQYF. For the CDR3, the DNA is TGTGCCAGCAGCTACCGGGACCGAAGCTACGAGCAGTACTTC.

For the CDR3, the DNA is TGCAGCGCTCGGACTAGCTCGACCGGACGCACAGATACGCAGTATTTT. Residues: CSARTSSTGRTDTQYF. The chain couples TRBV29-1 to TRBJ2-3, with 8 bases that match TRBD2. The CDR3 runs to 16 residues. Germline CDR1 is SQVTM and CDR2 is ANQGSEA. The trim removed 7 bases at V and 1 base at J, leaving 13 bases unmatched.

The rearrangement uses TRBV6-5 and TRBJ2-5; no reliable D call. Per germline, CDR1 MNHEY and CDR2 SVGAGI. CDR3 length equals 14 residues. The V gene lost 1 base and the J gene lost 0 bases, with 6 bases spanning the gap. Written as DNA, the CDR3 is TGTGCCAGCAGTTACTTGGGGTACCAAGAGACCCAGTACTTC. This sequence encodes CASSYLGYQETQYF.

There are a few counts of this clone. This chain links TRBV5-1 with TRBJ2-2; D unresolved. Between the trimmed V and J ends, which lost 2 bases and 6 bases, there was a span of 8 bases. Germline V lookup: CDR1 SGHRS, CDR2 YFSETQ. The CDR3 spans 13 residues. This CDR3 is CASSFTPPGELFF. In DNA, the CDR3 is TGCGCCAGCAGCTTCACACCCCCCGGGGAGCTGTTTTTT. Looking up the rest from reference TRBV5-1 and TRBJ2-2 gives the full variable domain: KAGVTQTPRYLIKTRGQQVTLSCSPISGHRSVSWYQQTPGQGLQFLFEYFSETQRNKGNFPGRFSGRQFSNSRSEMNVSTLELGDSALYLCASSFTPPGELFFGEGSRLTVL.

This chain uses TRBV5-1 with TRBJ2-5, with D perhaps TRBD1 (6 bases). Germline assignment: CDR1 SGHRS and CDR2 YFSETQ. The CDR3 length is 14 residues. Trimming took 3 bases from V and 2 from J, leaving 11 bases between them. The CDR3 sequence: CASSSGTLQETQYF. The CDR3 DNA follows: TGCGCCAGCAGCTCCGGGACACTACAAGAGACCCAGTACTTC.

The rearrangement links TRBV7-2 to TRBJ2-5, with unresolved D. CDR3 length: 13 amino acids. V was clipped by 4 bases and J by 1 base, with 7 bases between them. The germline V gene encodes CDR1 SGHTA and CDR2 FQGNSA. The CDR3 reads CASSSDIQETQYF. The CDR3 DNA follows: TGTGCCAGCAGCTCGGATATCCAAGAGACCCAGTACTTC.

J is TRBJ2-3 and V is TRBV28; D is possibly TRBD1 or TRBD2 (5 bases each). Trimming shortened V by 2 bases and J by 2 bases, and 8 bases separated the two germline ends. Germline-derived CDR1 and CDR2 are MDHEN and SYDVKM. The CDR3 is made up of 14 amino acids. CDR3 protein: CASSLGGTTDTQYF. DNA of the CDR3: TGTGCCAGCAGTTTAGGGGGAACCACAGATACGCAGTATTTT.

The CDR3 DNA is TGTGCCAGCAGCTTGGCTCCAGGGCAGCCCTACGAGCAGTACTTC. It codes for CASSLAPGQPYEQYF. This rearrangement joins TRBV5-5 to TRBJ2-7, with a weak D call TRBD1 (5 bases). Trimming took 0 bases from V and 2 from J, leaving 12 bases between them. This CDR3 region has 15 residues. The germline gives CDR1 SGHKS, CDR2 YYEKEE (reference sequence).

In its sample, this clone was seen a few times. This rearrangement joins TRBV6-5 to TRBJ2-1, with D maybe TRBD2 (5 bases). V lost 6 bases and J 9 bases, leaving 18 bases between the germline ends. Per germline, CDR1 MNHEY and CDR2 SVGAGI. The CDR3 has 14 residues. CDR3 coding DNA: TGTGCCAGCAGCCTTAACGGGATAATGGGTGAGCAGTTCTTC. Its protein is CASSLNGIMGEQFF.

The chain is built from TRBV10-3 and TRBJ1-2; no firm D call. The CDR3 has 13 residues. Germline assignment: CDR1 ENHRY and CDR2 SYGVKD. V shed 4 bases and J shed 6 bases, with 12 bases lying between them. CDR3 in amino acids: CAISGRPNDGYTF. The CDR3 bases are TGTGCCATCAGTGGTCGCCCGAACGATGGCTACACCTTC.

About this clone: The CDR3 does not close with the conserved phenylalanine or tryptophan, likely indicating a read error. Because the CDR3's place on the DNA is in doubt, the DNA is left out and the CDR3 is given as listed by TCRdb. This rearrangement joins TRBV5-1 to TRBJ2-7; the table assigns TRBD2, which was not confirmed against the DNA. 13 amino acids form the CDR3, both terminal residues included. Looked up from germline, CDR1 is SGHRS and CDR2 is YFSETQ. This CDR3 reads CASSILYGPLDEG.